This TCR beta chain stems from a study of blood T cell repertoires in COVID-19. V shed 5 bases, J shed 4 bases, and the junction held 2 bases outside the gene matches. Per germline, CDR1 LGHDT and CDR2 YNNKEL (reference sequence). The CDR3 has 14 amino acids. Method: immunoSEQ multiplex PCR; TCRdb's copy keeps in-frame clones and lacks some. The profile shows 150,000 to 200,000 clones, around 85% of them singletons. The sample taken for sequencing was peripheral blood. This TCR came from a man aged 55 to 69 with acute or convalescent COVID-19. The chain uses TRBV3-1 (or the pseudogene TRBV3-2) and TRBJ2-3, with 11 nucleotides matching TRBD1. DNA for the CDR3: TGTGCCAGCAGCAGGACAGGGGGCGCAGATACGCAGTATTTT. Its translation: CASSRTGGADTQYF.